This TCR beta chain was captured by sequencing in a study of T-cell memory formation after mild COVID-19. Findings of the study overall: Clones shrinking between day 15 and 85 showed a balanced CD4/CD8 split, and those that grew later tilted toward CD4+.

CDR1 and CDR2 (germline): MNHEY, SMNVEV (reference sequence). The CDR3 totals 12 residues. Trimming removed 7 bases from V and 4 bases from J, with 8 bases in between. With respect to this clonotype: The antigen is undetermined.

Each CDR3 protein is one row after TCRdb ran MiXCR on the 5' RACE reads. Of some 130,000 distinct CDR3 sequences listed, approximately 17% are singletons. The sample was PBMCs or a T cell subset sorted from them (not recorded which). This receptor was taken from a man between 18 and 29 years old who had mild COVID-19 (a few samples of this study predate the infection). Cell type and time point are not known. V gene TRBV27 combines with J gene TRBJ2-1; possibly TRBD2 for D (6 bases). CDR3 nucleotides: TGTGCCAGCACCGGGGGATACAATGAGCAGTTCTTC. Translated: CASTGGYNEQFF.